These 20 T cell receptor beta chains came from one sample sequenced in a study of blood T cell repertoires in COVID-19. Here immunoSEQ multiplex PCR was the method, and the copy in TCRdb shows in-frame clones only, minus some. The table includes 220,000 or so clones, approximately 84% detected once. Specimen: peripheral blood. The receptor set was obtained from a woman of 80 years or more with acute or convalescent COVID-19.

The chain couples TRBV3-1 (or the pseudogene TRBV3-2) to TRBJ1-2; D not resolved. This CDR3 is 16 amino acids long. From germline, CDR1 is LGHDT and CDR2 YNNKEL (reference sequence). Trimming left V 1 base short and J 3 bases short, with 15 bases between. The CDR3 nucleotides read TGTGCCAGCAGCCAAGTGGCATCGATCTTCGACTATGGCTACACCTTC. As protein: CASSQVASIFDYGYTF.

The chain links TRBV13 to TRBJ1-1; D possibly corresponds to TRBD1 (6 bases). Trimming stripped 3 bases from V and 1 base from J, with 24 bases between. This CDR3 is 19 amino acids long. In germline, CDR1 is PRHDT, CDR2 FYEKMQ (reference sequence). The CDR3 reads CASSFVQGDFRRTNTEAFF. The CDR3 DNA follows: TGTGCCAGCAGCTTCGTACAGGGAGATTTTAGGAGGACGAACACTGAAGCTTTCTTT.

The J gene is TRBJ1-5, the V gene TRBV6-5; TRBD1 agrees at 7 bases. CDR1 MNHEY and CDR2 SVGAGI come from the germline V gene. V lost 4 bases and J lost 4; bases outside the gene matches: 4. The CDR3 covers 14 residues. This CDR3 is CASSSRQGNQPQHF. The DNA of the CDR3 is TGTGCCAGCAGTTCCCGACAGGGAAATCAGCCCCAGCATTTT.

This chain uses TRBV5-4 with TRBJ1-2; a weak D match, TRBD1 (6 bases). Trimming removed 3 bases at V and 3 bases at J, with 18 bases between. Germline loops: CDR1 SGHNT, CDR2 YYREEE (reference sequence). The CDR3 is 16 residues long. CDR3 nucleotides: TGTGCCAGCAGCTCTCCAACAGGGACCCGGGACTATGGCTACACCTTC. Its translation is CASSSPTGTRDYGYTF.

The chain employs TRBV11-3 and TRBJ2-1; 8 nucleotides agree with TRBD1. The trim removed 5 bases at V and 8 bases at J, leaving 5 bases unmatched. This CDR3 has 13 residues. The germline gives CDR1 SGHNT, CDR2 YENEEA. The CDR3 reads CASSRTGFDEQFF. CDR3 in DNA: TGTGCCAGCAGCAGGACAGGGTTCGATGAGCAGTTCTTC.

The chain links TRBV7-2 to TRBJ2-3, with D maybe TRBD2 (5 bases). Trimming pared 5 bases from V and 3 bases from J, leaving 15 bases between. The CDR3 is 15 residues long. From germline, CDR1 is SGHTA and CDR2 FQGNSA. In DNA form, the CDR3 reads TGTGCCAGCAGCAGAGGAACTAGGTTAACAGATACGCAGTATTTT. Encoded protein: CASSRGTRLTDTQYF.

The rearrangement links TRBV5-1 to TRBJ2-5; no clear D. The germline V gene encodes CDR1 SGHRS and CDR2 YFSETQ. V was cut by 5 bases and J by 5 bases, with 13 bases left in between. The CDR3 totals 13 residues. CDR3 sequence: CASSYFGSETQYF. Here the CDR3 DNA reads TGCGCCAGCAGTTACTTCGGGTCCGAGACCCAGTACTTC.

This chain links TRBV4-2 with TRBJ2-3; perhaps TRBD1 as D (6 bases). V was cut by 4 bases and J by 0 bases, with 11 bases left in between. Per germline, CDR1 LGHNA and CDR2 YNFKEQ. The CDR3 is 15 amino acids. The CDR3 reads CASSPGTPSTDTQYF. CDR3 DNA: TGTGCCAGCAGCCCGGGGACACCTAGCACAGATACGCAGTATTTT.

The chain employs TRBV28 and TRBJ1-4; D is possibly TRBD1 (6 bases). This CDR3 region has 15 residues. Germline V gene lookup returns CDR1 MDHEN and CDR2 SYDVKM. V shed 8 bases and J shed 4 bases, with 17 bases lying between them. CDR3 sequence: CASRSPDRHNEKLFF. The CDR3 DNA is TGTGCCAGCCGGAGCCCCGACAGGCATAATGAAAAACTGTTTTTT.

The V and J genes are TRBV29-1 and TRBJ2-3; D perhaps matches TRBD1 (6 bases). Germline CDR1 is SQVTM and CDR2 is ANQGSEA. Trimming shortened V by 7 bases and J by 0 bases, and 17 bases separated the two germline ends. The CDR3 length is 15 residues. In DNA, the CDR3 is TGCAGCGCAACCGACAGGCGCCAAAGCACAGATACGCAGTATTTT. This encodes CSATDRRQSTDTQYF.

V and J are TRBV14 and TRBJ1-1; D may be TRBD1 (5 bases). The CDR3 length is 16 residues. The germline V gene encodes CDR1 SGHDN and CDR2 FVKESK. Trimming took 3 bases from V and 3 from J, leaving 17 bases between them. The CDR3 here is CASSQRMTVVYTEAFF. The CDR3 DNA sequence: TGTGCCAGCAGCCAGAGAATGACAGTCGTATACACTGAAGCTTTCTTT.

This clone was seen ten or more times. J is TRBJ2-7 and V is TRBV6-2 or TRBV6-3, with TRBD1 matching 9 bases. The V gene's germline CDR1 is MNHEY and CDR2 SVGEGT. V lost 5 bases, J lost 1 base, and 9 bases stayed unmatched. The CDR3 spans 16 residues. CDR3 DNA: TGTGCCAGCAGTAGAAGCCGGGACAGGGATTCCTACGAGCAGTACTTC. Translating it yields CASSRSRDRDSYEQYF.

The V call is TRBV5-5, the J call TRBJ2-5, with a tentative D call TRBD2 (7 bases). Germline CDR1 is SGHKS and CDR2 is YYEKEE (reference sequence). Trimming removed 4 bases from V and 5 bases from J, with 18 bases in between. CDR3 length equals 15 residues. This chain's CDR3 is CASSPRGGGVETQYF. As DNA, the CDR3 is TGTGCCAGCAGCCCCCGAGGGGGGGGTGTTGAGACCCAGTACTTC.

The chain is built from TRBV7-3 and TRBJ1-3; TRBD1 is a possible D gene (5 bases). CDR3 length equals 16 residues. Per the germline V gene, CDR1 is SGHTA and CDR2 is FQGTGA. V shed 0 bases and J shed 0 bases, with 9 bases lying between them. The CDR3 loop reads CASSLTGQVSGNTIYF. In DNA form, the CDR3 reads TGTGCCAGCAGCTTAACGGGGCAGGTCTCTGGAAACACCATATATTTT.

Written as DNA, the CDR3 is TGTGCCAGCAGCTCGATAGCGACAGATACGCAGTATTTT. Its translation: CASSSIATDTQYF. This sequence joins TRBV11-1 and TRBJ2-3, with D possibly TRBD2 on 5 matching bases. This CDR3 is built from 13 residues. Germline V gives CDR1 SGHAT, CDR2 FQDESV (reference sequence). Deletions cut 4 bases from V and 3 bases from J, with 8 bases between.

The genes are TRBV7-6 and TRBJ2-7; 8 positions agree with TRBD1. The CDR3 extends over 16 amino acids. Germline V gene lookup returns CDR1 SGHVS and CDR2 FNYEAQ. V lost 1 base to trimming and J lost 3 bases; unmatched junction nucleotides: 8. The CDR3 protein is CASSLGGGQGYYEQYF. CDR3 DNA sequence: TGTGCCAGCAGCTTAGGGGGAGGACAGGGTTACTACGAGCAGTACTTC.

CDR3 sequence reads: CSASNSGTGTDTQYF. The CDR3 bases are TGCAGTGCTAGTAACAGCGGGACGGGCACAGATACGCAGTATTTT. V usage is TRBV20-1 and J usage is TRBJ2-3; 7 nucleotides agree with TRBD2. The J segment lost 1 base and the V segment lost 3 bases, leaving 7 bases of the junction unmatched. The CDR3 contains 15 residues. From germline, CDR1 is DFQATT and CDR2 SNEGSKA (reference sequence).

The chain carries TRBV28 and TRBJ2-1; 12 bases agree with TRBD2. V dropped 5 bases and J dropped 12; count of bases not matched to a gene: 11. The germline V gene has CDR1 MDHEN and CDR2 SYDVKM. This CDR3 comprises 15 residues. CDR3 loop: CASSPKWTSGMWQFF. The CDR3 nucleotides read TGTGCCAGCAGTCCCAAGTGGACTAGCGGGATGTGGCAGTTCTTC.

The chain has TRBV5-1 and TRBJ1-2; weak D call: TRBD1 (6 bases). CDR3 length equals 13 residues. The V gene lost 6 bases and the J gene lost 8 bases, with 17 bases spanning the gap. Germline values: CDR1 SGHRS, CDR2 YFSETQ. CDR3 nucleotides: TGCGCCAGCAACAAGGACAGAGGGGTCGGCTACACCTTC. It yields the protein CASNKDRGVGYTF.

J is TRBJ1-2 and V is TRBV6-6; 10 bases agree with TRBD1. CDR1 is MNHNY, CDR2 SVGAGI, per germline (reference sequence). The CDR3 extends over 17 amino acids. Trimming at V came to 6 bases and at J to 4 bases, leaving 14 bases not matched to a gene. The CDR3 spells CASRRLTGGPISYGYTF. Here the CDR3 DNA reads TGTGCCAGCAGGCGACTGACAGGGGGCCCTATCTCCTATGGCTACACCTTC.